This T cell receptor beta chain derives from a study of shared clonotypes between healthy human individuals. Findings of the study overall: Among the subsets, naive ones generally showed larger estimated richness than memory ones.

Generated by immunoSEQ multiplex PCR, the TCRdb table keeps only in-frame clones and is missing some. This sample carries about 2 million clones, about 95% of them seen once, and the ten largest clones take 1% to 1.5%. The naive CD8 population came from CD45RO-negative cells selected for CCR7, without terminally differentiated effector memory CD45RA+ cells. This clone has a single count. The antigen is unknown. V gave up 1 base and J gave up 5 bases, with 15 bases separating them. The germline CDR1 and CDR2 sequences are SGHAT and FQNNGV. The CDR3 is made up of 15 amino acids. The chain uses TRBV11-2 and TRBJ2-7, with a tentative D call TRBD1 (6 bases). Sample: naive CD8+ T cells sorted from blood. The receptor comes from a young man in good health. The CDR3 DNA reads as TGTGCCAGCAGCTTAGGTGGCAGGGGCATGGACGAGCAGTACTTC. Translated, it gives CASSLGGRGMDEQYF.